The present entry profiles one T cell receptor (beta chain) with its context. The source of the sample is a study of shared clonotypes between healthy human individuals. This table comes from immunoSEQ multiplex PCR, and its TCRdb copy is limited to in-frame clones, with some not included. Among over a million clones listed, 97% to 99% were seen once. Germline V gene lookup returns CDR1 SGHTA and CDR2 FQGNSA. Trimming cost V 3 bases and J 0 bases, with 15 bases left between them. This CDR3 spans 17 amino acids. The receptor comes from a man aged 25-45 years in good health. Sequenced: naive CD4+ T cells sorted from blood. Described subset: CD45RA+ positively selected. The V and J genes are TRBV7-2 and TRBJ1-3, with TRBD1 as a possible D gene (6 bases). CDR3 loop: CASSFVSWDTSGNTIYF. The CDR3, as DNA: TGTGCCAGCAGCTTTGTATCGTGGGACACCTCTGGAAACACCATATATTTT.